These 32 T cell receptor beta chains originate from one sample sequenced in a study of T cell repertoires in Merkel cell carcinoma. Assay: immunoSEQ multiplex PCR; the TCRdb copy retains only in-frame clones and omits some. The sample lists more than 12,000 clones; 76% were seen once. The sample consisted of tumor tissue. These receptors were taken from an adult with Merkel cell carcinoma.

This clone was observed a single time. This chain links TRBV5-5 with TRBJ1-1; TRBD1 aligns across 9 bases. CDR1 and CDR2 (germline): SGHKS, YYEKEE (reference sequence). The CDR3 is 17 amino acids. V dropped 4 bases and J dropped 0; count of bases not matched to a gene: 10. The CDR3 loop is CASSHNRGQRMNTEAFF. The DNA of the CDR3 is TGTGCCAGCAGCCACAACAGGGGGCAAAGGATGAACACTGAAGCTTTCTTT. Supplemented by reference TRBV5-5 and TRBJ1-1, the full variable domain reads DAGVTQSPTHLIKTRGQQVTLRCSPISGHKSVSWYQQVLGQGPQFIFQYYEKEERGRGNFPDRFSARQFPNYSSELNVNALLLGDSALYLCASSHNRGQRMNTEAFFGQGTRLTVV.

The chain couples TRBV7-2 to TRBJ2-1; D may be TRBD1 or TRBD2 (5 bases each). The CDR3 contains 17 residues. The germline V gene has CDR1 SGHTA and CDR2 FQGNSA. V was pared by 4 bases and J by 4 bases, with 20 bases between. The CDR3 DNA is TGTGCCAGCAGCTCTTCCCCCGGGACCACCCCTTACAATGAGCAGTTCTTC. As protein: CASSSSPGTTPYNEQFF. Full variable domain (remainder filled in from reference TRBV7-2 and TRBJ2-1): GAGVSQSPSNKVTEKGKDVELRCDPISGHTALYWYRQSLGQGLEFLIYFQGNSAPDKSGLPSDRFSAERTGGSVSTLTIQRTQQEDSAVYLCASSSSPGTTPYNEQFFGPGTRLTVL.

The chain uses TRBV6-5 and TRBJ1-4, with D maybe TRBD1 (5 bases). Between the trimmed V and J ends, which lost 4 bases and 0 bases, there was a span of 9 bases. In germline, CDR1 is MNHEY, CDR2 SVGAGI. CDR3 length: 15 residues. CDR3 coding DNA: TGTGCCAGCAGTTCCCACAGGACAACTAATGAAAAACTGTTTTTT. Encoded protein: CASSSHRTTNEKLFF.

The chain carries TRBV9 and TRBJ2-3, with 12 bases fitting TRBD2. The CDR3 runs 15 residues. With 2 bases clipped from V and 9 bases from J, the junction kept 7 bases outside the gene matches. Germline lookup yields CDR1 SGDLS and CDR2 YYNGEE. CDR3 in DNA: TGTGCCAGCAGCGTCACTAGCGGGGGGCCGGAAACGCAGTATTTT. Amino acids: CASSVTSGGPETQYF.

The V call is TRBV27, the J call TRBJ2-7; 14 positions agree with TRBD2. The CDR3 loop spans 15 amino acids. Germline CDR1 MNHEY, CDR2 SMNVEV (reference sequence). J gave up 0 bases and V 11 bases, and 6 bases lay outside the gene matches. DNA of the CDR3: TGTGCCGCTAAGGGACTAGCGGGAGCCTCCTACGAGCAGTACTTC. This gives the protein CAAKGLAGASYEQYF.

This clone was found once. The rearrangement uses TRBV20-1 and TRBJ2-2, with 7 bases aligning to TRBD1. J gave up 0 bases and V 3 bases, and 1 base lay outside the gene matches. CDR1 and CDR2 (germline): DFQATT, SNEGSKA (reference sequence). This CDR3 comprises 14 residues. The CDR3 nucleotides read TGCAGTGCTAGTGGGACAGCGAACACCGGGGAGCTGTTTTTT. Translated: CSASGTANTGELFF.

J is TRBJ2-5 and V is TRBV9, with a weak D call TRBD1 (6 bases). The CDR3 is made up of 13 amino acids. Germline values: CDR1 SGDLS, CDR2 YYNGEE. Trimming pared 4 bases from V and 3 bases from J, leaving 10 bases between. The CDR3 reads CASSTGMEETQYF. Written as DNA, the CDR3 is TGTGCCAGCAGCACAGGGATGGAAGAGACCCAGTACTTC.

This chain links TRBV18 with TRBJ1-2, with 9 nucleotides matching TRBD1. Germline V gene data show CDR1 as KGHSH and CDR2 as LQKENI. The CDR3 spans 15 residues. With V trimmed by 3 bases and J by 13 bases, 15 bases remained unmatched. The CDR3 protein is CASSPDLAGQGSITF. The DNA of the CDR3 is TGTGCCAGCTCACCCGATTTAGCGGGACAGGGTTCAATCACCTTC.

DNA for the CDR3: TGTGCCAGCAGTCGACAGGGAACTAATGAAAAACTGTTTTTT. Translation: CASSRQGTNEKLFF. V and J are TRBV6-5 and TRBJ1-4, with 7 bases identical to TRBD1. The ends lost 5 bases at V and 1 base at J; junction bases unmatched: 1. This CDR3 is 14 amino acids long. CDR1 and CDR2 (germline): MNHEY, SVGAGI.

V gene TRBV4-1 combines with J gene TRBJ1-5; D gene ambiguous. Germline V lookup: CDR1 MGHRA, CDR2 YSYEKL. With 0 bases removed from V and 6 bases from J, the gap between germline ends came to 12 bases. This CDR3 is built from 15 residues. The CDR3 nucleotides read TGCGCCAGCAGCCAAGACCCCCTGGCCACTCAGCCCCAGCATTTT. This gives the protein CASSQDPLATQPQHF.

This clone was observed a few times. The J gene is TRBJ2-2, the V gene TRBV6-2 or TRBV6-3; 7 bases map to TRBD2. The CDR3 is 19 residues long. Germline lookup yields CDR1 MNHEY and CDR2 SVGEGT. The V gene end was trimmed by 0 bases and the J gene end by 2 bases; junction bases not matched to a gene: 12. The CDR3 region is CASSYSLLADHFNTGELFF. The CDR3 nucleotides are TGTGCCAGCAGTTACTCTTTGCTAGCGGATCACTTTAACACCGGGGAGCTGTTTTTT.

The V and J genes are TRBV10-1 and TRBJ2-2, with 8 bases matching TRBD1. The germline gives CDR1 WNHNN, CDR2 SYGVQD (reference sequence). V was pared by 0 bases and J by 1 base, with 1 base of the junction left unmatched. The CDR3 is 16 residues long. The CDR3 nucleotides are TGCGCCAGCAGTGAGTCCAGGGGGCGGAACACCGGGGAGCTGTTTTTT. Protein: CASSESRGRNTGELFF.

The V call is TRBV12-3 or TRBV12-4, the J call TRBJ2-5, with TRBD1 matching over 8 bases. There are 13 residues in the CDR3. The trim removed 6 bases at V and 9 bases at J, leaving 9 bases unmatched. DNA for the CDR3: TGTGCCAGCAGACGCGGACAGGGCGAGGCCCAGTACTTC. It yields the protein CASRRGQGEAQYF.

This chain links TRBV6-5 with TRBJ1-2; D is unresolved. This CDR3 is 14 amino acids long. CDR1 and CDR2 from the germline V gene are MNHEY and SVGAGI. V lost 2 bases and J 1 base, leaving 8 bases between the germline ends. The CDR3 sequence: CASSYGSVNYGYTF. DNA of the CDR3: TGTGCCAGCAGTTACGGAAGTGTTAACTATGGCTACACCTTC.

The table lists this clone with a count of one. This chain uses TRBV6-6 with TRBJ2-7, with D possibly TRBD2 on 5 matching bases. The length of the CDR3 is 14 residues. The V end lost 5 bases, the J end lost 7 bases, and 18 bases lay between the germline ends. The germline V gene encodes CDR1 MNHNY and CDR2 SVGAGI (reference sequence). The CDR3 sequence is CASSPPERAEEQYF. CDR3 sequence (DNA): TGTGCCAGCAGTCCACCCGAGAGGGCGGAGGAGCAGTACTTC.

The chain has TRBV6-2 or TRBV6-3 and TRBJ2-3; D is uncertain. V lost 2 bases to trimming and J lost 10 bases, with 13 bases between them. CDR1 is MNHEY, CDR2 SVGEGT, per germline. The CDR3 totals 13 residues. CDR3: CASSYTRLEAQYF. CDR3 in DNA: TGTGCCAGCAGTTACACACGCCTAGAGGCGCAGTATTTT.

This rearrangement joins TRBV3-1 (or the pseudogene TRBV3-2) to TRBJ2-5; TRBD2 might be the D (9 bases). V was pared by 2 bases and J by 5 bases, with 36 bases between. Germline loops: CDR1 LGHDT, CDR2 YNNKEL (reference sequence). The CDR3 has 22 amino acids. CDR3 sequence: CASSQKGQGGRLAVAHLETQYF. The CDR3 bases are TGTGCCAGCAGCCAAAAAGGACAGGGTGGGAGACTAGCGGTAGCCCACTTGGAGACCCAGTACTTC.

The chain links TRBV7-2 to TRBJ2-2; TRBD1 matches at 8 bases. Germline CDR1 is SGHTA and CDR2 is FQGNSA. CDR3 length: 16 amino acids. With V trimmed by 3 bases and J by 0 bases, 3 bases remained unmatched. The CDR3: CASSFTGGTNTGELFF. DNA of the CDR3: TGTGCCAGCAGCTTCACAGGGGGAACGAACACCGGGGAGCTGTTTTTT.

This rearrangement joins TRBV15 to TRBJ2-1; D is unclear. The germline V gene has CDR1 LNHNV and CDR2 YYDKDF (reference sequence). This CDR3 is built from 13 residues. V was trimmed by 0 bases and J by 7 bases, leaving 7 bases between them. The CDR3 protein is CATSRDPGNEQFF. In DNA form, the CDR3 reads TGTGCCACCAGCAGAGATCCTGGGAATGAGCAGTTCTTC.

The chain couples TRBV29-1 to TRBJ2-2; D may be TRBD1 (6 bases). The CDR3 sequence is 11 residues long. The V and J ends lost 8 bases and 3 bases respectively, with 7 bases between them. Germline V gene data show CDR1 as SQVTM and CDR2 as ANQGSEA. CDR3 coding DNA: TGCAGCTACAGGGACACCGGGGAGCTGTTTTTT. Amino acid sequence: CSYRDTGELFF.

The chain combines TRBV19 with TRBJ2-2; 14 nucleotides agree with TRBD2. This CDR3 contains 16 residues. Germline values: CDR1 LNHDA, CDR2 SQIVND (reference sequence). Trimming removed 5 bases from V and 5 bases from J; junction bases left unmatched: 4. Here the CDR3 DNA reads TGTGCCAGTAGTCTCAGGACTAGCGGGAGGACCGGGGAGCTGTTTTTT. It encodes CASSLRTSGRTGELFF. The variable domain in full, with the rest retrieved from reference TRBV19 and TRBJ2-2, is DGGITQSPKYLFRKEGQNVTLSCEQNLNHDAMYWYRQDPGQGLRLIYYSQIVNDFQKGDIAEGYSVSREKKESFPLTVTSAQKNPTAFYLCASSLRTSGRTGELFFGEGSRLTVL.

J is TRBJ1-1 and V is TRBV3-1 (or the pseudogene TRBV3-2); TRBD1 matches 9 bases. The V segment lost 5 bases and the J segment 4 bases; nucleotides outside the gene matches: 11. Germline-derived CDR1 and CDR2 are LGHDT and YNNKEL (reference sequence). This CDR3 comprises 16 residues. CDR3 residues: CASSLRRGTGSTEAFF. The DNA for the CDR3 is TGTGCCAGCAGCTTAAGGCGCGGGACAGGGTCCACTGAAGCTTTCTTT.

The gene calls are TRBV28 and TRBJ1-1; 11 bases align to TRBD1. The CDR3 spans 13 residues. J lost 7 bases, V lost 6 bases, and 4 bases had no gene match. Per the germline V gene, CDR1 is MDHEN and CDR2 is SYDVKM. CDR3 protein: CASSSGTGGEAFF. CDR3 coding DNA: TGTGCCAGCAGCTCGGGGACAGGGGGTGAAGCTTTCTTT.

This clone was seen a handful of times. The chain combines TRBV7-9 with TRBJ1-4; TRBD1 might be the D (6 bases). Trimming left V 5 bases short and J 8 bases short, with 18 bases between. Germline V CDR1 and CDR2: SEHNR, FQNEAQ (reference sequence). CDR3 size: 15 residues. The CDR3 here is CASSRITGMREKLFF. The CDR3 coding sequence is TGTGCCAGCAGCCGGATAACAGGGATGAGAGAAAAACTGTTTTTT.

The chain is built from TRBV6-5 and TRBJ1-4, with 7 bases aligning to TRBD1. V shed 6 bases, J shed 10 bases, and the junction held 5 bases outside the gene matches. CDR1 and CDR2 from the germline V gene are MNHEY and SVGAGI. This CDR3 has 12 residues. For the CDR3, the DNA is TGTGCCAGCAGCACACAGGGGCGAAAACTGTTTTTT. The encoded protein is CASSTQGRKLFF.

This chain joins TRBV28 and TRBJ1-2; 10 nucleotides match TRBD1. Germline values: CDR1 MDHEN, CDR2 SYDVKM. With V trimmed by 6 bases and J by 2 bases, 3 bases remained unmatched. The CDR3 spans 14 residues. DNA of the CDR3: TGTGCCAGCAGCCAGGGACAGGGGAACTATGGCTACACCTTC. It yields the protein CASSQGQGNYGYTF.

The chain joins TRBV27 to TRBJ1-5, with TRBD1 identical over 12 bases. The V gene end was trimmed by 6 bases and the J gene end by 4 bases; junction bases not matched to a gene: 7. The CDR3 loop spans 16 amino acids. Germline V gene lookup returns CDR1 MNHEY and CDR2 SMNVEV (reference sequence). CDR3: CASSGTGGVGNQPQHF. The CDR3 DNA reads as TGTGCCAGCAGCGGGACAGGGGGCGTCGGGAATCAGCCCCAGCATTTT.

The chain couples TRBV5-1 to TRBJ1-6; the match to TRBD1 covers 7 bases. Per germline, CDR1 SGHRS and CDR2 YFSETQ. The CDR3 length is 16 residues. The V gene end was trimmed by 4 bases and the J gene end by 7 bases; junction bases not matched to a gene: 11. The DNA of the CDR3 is TGCGCCAGCAGCGGAACTCCCGGGACAGCCAATTCACCCCTCCACTTT. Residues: CASSGTPGTANSPLHF.

CDR3 in DNA: TGTGCCAGCAGCTTAGTTAGGACAGGGGATAGGAATGAGCAGTTCTTC. Amino acids: CASSLVRTGDRNEQFF. The chain employs TRBV7-2 and TRBJ2-1, with 9 bases matching TRBD1. This CDR3 is built from 16 residues. CDR1 and CDR2 (germline): SGHTA, FQGNSA. With 1 base clipped from V and 7 bases from J, the junction kept 8 bases outside the gene matches.

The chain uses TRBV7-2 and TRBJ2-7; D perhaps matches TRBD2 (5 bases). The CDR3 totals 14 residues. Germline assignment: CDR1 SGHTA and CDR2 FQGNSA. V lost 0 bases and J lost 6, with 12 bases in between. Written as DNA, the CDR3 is TGTGCCAGCAGCTTAGCGGGAGTGCTCCCCGAGCAGTACTTC. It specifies CASSLAGVLPEQYF.

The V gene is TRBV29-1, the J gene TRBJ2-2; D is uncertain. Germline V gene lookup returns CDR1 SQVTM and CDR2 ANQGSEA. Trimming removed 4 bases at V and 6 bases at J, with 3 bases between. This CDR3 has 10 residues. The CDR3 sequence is CSVGAGELFF. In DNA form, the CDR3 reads TGCAGCGTTGGGGCCGGGGAGCTGTTTTTT.

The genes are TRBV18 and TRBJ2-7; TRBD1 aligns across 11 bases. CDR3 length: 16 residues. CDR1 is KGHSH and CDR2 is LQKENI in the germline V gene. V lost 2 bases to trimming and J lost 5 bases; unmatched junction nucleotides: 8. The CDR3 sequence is CASSPSGQGVVDEQYF. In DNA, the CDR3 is TGTGCCAGCTCACCATCGGGACAGGGGGTAGTAGACGAGCAGTACTTC.